This T cell receptor beta chain originates from a study of blood T cell repertoires in COVID-19. Assay: immunoSEQ multiplex PCR; the TCRdb copy retains only in-frame clones and omits some. This table holds roughly 140,000 clones, about four fifths found once. CDR1 SGHNT and CDR2 YYREEE come from the germline V gene (reference sequence). The CDR3 covers 17 residues. V lost 4 bases and J lost 1; bases outside the gene matches: 9. This clonotype was sampled from a man aged 70-80 years with acute or convalescent COVID-19. The specimen sequenced was peripheral blood. The chain couples TRBV5-4 to TRBJ2-3, with 10 bases lining up with TRBD2. CDR3 protein: CASSRLAGAPGTDTQYF. For the CDR3, the DNA is TGTGCCAGCAGCCGACTAGCGGGTGCCCCCGGCACAGATACGCAGTATTTT.